This T cell receptor beta chain was captured in a study of shared clonotypes between healthy human individuals. Germline V gene lookup returns CDR1 SGHRS and CDR2 YFSETQ. The CDR3 contains 15 residues. With 2 bases clipped from V and 3 bases from J, the junction kept 5 bases outside the gene matches. Donors were healthy HIV-negative adults without recent acute infections or vaccinations. A split of CD4+ cells into CD45RA+ naive and CD45RA-negative memory subsets was performed. Each subset's genomic DNA was split evenly across several immunoSEQ plates. Per the original methods: Junction-only sequences without quality scores were provided by ImmunoSEQ, so filtering was different. TCRdb's copy holds only in-frame clones and misses some; the assay was immunoSEQ multiplex PCR. Clonal size and the V and J genes are those of that table, whereas D and trimming came from the DNA. The sample lists 2,500,000 or so clones; more than 85% were seen once.

Comment on this clone: Different DNA sequences within this sample yield the same CDR3.

The clonotype originates from a man between 18 and 29 years old in good health. Some clones in this sample may be carry-over from other donors' samples. The genes are TRBV5-1 and TRBJ2-3, with 8 bases lining up with TRBD2. Sequencing was performed on naive CD4+ T cells from PBMCs. The subset denotes: CD45RA+ positively selected. The CDR3 DNA follows: TGCGCCAGCAGCTTATCAGCGGGAGCGACAGATACGCAGTATTTT. It yields the protein CASSLSAGATDTQYF. Drawing the rest from reference TRBV5-1 and TRBJ2-3, the complete variable domain is KAGVTQTPRYLIKTRGQQVTLSCSPISGHRSVSWYQQTPGQGLQFLFEYFSETQRNKGNFPGRFSGRQFSNSRSEMNVSTLELGDSALYLCASSLSAGATDTQYFGPGTRLTVL.